This TCR beta chain was profiled in a study of cytomegalovirus exposure and HLA in healthy donors. Study-level background: Early release data held 75 million to 100 million unique TCRs from HLA-typed donors.

PCR employed 60 Vbeta and 13 Jbeta primers. Measured with immunoSEQ multiplex PCR; TCRdb has only the in-frame clones, and not every one. The sample holds some 54,000 clones, about 73% seen once. Overall study results and limits: Rarity characterized most TCR sequences, yet some public TCRs appeared in many donors.

Worth noting for this clone: As yet, its antigen is unknown.

Between the trimmed V and J ends, which lost 0 bases and 2 bases, there was a span of 11 bases. CDR1 and CDR2 (germline): LGHNA, YNFKEQ. CDR3 length: 15 amino acids. Sequenced: PBMCs. The V gene is TRBV4-2, the J gene TRBJ2-7; no clear D gene. The receptor was isolated from a man aged 18 to 35 in good health and CMV-seronegative. The CDR3 protein is CASSQEPGQTYEQYF. The CDR3 region has the DNA TGTGCCAGCAGCCAAGAGCCAGGCCAAACCTACGAGCAGTACTTC.